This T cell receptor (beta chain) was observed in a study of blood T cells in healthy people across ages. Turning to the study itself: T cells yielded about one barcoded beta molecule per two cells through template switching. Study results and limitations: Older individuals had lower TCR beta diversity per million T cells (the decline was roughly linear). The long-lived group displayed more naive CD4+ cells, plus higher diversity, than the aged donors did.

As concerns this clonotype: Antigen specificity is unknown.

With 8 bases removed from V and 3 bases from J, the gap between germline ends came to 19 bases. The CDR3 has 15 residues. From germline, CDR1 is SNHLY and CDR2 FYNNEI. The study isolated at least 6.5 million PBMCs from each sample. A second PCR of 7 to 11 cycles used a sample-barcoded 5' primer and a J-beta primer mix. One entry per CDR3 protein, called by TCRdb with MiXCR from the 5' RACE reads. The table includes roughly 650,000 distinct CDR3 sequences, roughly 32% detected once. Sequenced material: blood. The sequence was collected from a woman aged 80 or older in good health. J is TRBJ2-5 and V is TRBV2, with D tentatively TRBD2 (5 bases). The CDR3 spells CASPKARGSKETQYF. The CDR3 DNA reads TGTGCCAGCCCGAAGGCCCGCGGGTCGAAAGAGACCCAGTACTTC.